These 22 T cell receptor beta chains share one sample of origin, sequenced in a study of cytomegalovirus exposure and HLA in healthy donors. PCR was performed using 60 Vbeta and 13 Jbeta primers. Only in-frame clones appear in the TCRdb table, and some are missing; sequencing was by immunoSEQ multiplex PCR. The profile shows about 160,000 clones, roughly 88% of them singletons. Sequenced input: PBMCs. These receptors all come from a boy between 2 and 10 years old in good health and CMV-seronegative.

V and J are TRBV6-5 and TRBJ2-7; D might be TRBD1 (6 bases). CDR1 and CDR2 from the germline V gene are MNHEY and SVGAGI. Trimming took off 5 bases at V and 2 bases at J, with 13 bases between the two ends. This CDR3 spans 14 amino acids. The CDR3 here is CASSPWTAAYEQYF. Written as DNA, the CDR3 is TGTGCCAGCAGTCCTTGGACAGCCGCCTACGAGCAGTACTTC.

This chain links TRBV21-1 with TRBJ2-3; TRBD2, as called in the table, went unchecked against the DNA. TRBV21-1 is a pseudogene locus. The CDR3 has 13 amino acids. The CDR3 bases are TGTGCCAGCAGCAAAGGATCAAGCGATACGCAGTATTTT. Protein product: CASSKGSSDTQYF.

The V and J genes are TRBV5-1 and TRBJ2-3; 8 nucleotides align to TRBD2. The trim removed 2 bases at V and 1 base at J, leaving 6 bases unmatched. The CDR3 runs 16 residues. Germline V CDR1 and CDR2: SGHRS, YFSETQ. The CDR3 loop is CASSFLLADGTDTQYF. The DNA for the CDR3 is TGCGCCAGCAGCTTCCTACTAGCGGACGGCACAGATACGCAGTATTTT.

The rearrangement uses TRBV5-4 and TRBJ2-7; D possibly corresponds to TRBD2 (5 bases). Trimming left V 0 bases short and J 3 bases short, with 16 bases between. In germline, CDR1 is SGHNT, CDR2 YYREEE (reference sequence). This CDR3 region has 16 residues. The CDR3 sequence is CASSLGGAGDLYEQYF. CDR3 coding DNA: TGTGCCAGCAGCTTGGGGGGTGCGGGTGATCTCTACGAGCAGTACTTC.

This rearrangement joins TRBV4-1 to TRBJ2-5, with TRBD1 as a possible D gene (6 bases). Looked up from germline, CDR1 is MGHRA and CDR2 is YSYEKL. V gave up 1 base and J gave up 1 base, with 7 bases separating them. The CDR3 contains 14 residues. The CDR3 nucleotides are TGCGCCAGCAGCCAAGCAGGGGTCCAAGAGACCCAGTACTTC. Its translation is CASSQAGVQETQYF.

The chain has TRBV2 and TRBJ1-2; no definite D call. The germline CDR1 and CDR2 sequences are SNHLY and FYNNEI. Between the trimmed V and J ends, which lost 4 bases and 4 bases, there was a span of 7 bases. This CDR3 contains 12 residues. In DNA, the CDR3 is TGTGCCAGCAGTGCCCGGGGCTATGGCTACACCTTC. Protein: CASSARGYGYTF.

The genes are TRBV6-1 and TRBJ2-7, with 9 positions matching TRBD2. The CDR3 is 15 amino acids. Looked up from germline, CDR1 is MNHNS and CDR2 is SASEGT. The trim removed 1 base at V and 4 bases at J, leaving 5 bases unmatched. In DNA form, the CDR3 reads TGTGCCAGCAGTGAAGGTTTGCGGGAGGGGTACGAGCAGTACTTC. Protein: CASSEGLREGYEQYF.

V and J are TRBV2 and TRBJ1-5, with D possibly being TRBD1 (6 bases). This CDR3 spans 15 amino acids. Germline assignment: CDR1 SNHLY and CDR2 FYNNEI. V was shortened by 6 bases and J by 5 bases, with 17 bases between the two germline ends. DNA for the CDR3: TGTGCCAGCAGCTCCGTACAGGGTGGGGATCAGCCCCAGCATTTT. Protein: CASSSVQGGDQPQHF.

This rearrangement joins TRBV2 to TRBJ2-5; 11 bases agree with TRBD2. The last part of the DNA fits TRBJ2-7 better; the J call may be wrong. The germline CDR1 and CDR2 sequences are SNHLY and FYNNEI. The CDR3 length is 16 residues. This CDR3 reads CASRGTSGSYSYEQYF. The CDR3 coding sequence is TGTGCCAGCAGGGGGACTAGCGGATCATATTCCTACGAGCAGTACTTC.

The chain joins TRBV6-1 to TRBJ2-1, with TRBD2 matching 9 bases. CDR1 is MNHNS and CDR2 is SASEGT in the germline V gene. The CDR3 consists of 13 residues. Trimming took 7 bases from V and 10 from J; bases not matched to a gene: 8. CDR3 sequence reads: CASKIPGLAEQFF. CDR3 sequence (DNA): TGTGCCAGCAAAATCCCGGGACTAGCAGAGCAGTTCTTC.

The V call is TRBV4-1, the J call TRBJ2-1; 12 bases map to TRBD2. Unmatched junction bases numbered 9, after V lost 0 bases and J lost 3 bases. The CDR3 is made up of 19 amino acids. Looked up from germline, CDR1 is MGHRA and CDR2 is YSYEKL. CDR3 in DNA: TGCGCCAGCAGCCAAGACGGGGGCCTAGCGGGAGGGCGCTACAATGAGCAGTTCTTC. It yields the protein CASSQDGGLAGGRYNEQFF.

In nucleotides, the CDR3 is TGCAGCGTTGAAGCTAGACTTGGGAGAACGGGCGAGCAGTACTTC. It is translated as CSVEARLGRTGEQYF. This chain connects TRBV29-1 to TRBJ2-7; maybe TRBD2 (5 bases). The CDR3 is made up of 15 amino acids. Germline CDR1 and CDR2: SQVTM and ANQGSEA. Trimming removed 1 base from V and 6 bases from J, with 19 bases in between.

The CDR3 loop is CASSLGDRQETQYF. Written as DNA, the CDR3 is TGTGCCAGCAGCTTAGGGGACAGACAAGAGACCCAGTACTTC. J is TRBJ2-5 and V is TRBV7-9, with TRBD1 identical over 7 bases. J lost 2 bases, V lost 1 base, and 1 base had no gene match. This CDR3 spans 14 amino acids. Germline CDR1 SEHNR, CDR2 FQNEAQ (reference sequence). Using reference TRBV7-9 and TRBJ2-5 for the parts outside the CDR3, the full variable domain is DTGVSQNPRHKITKRGQNVTFRCDPISEHNRLYWYRQTLGQGPEFLTYFQNEAQLEKSRLLSDRFSAERPKGSFSTLEIQRTEQGDSAMYLCASSLGDRQETQYFGPGTRLLVL.

V usage is TRBV14 and J usage is TRBJ2-1; D uncertain. Per germline, CDR1 SGHDN and CDR2 FVKESK. V was pared by 5 bases and J by 0 bases, with 11 bases between. This CDR3 has 15 residues. The CDR3 DNA reads TGTGCCAGCAGCTCGCGCGGCAGCTCCTACAATGAGCAGTTCTTC. As protein: CASSSRGSSYNEQFF.

The chain carries TRBV11-3 and TRBJ2-1; 15 nucleotides agree with TRBD2. The J segment lost 0 bases and the V segment lost 2 bases, leaving 5 bases of the junction unmatched. Germline V lookup: CDR1 SGHNT, CDR2 YENEEA. The CDR3 length is 19 residues. The CDR3 DNA sequence: TGTGCCAGCAGCTTAAAGGGACTAGCGGGGGGTGGCTCCTACAATGAGCAGTTCTTC. Its translation: CASSLKGLAGGGSYNEQFF.

This rearrangement joins TRBV7-9 to TRBJ1-2; 7 bases are a match to TRBD1. V was clipped by 5 bases and J by 2 bases; unmatched bases: 8. This CDR3 is 15 amino acids long. CDR1 is SEHNR, CDR2 FQNEAQ, per germline (reference sequence). The CDR3 nucleotides are TGTGCCAGCAGCCCCCGACAGGGAACCAACTATGGCTACACCTTC. Amino acid sequence: CASSPRQGTNYGYTF.

This chain uses TRBV28 with TRBJ2-5; tentative D call: TRBD2 (6 bases). Germline assignment: CDR1 MDHEN and CDR2 SYDVKM. Deletions cut 5 bases from V and 5 bases from J, with 12 bases between. The CDR3 is made up of 13 amino acids. The CDR3 region is CASSRKGRETQYF. CDR3 in DNA: TGTGCCAGCAGTAGGAAGGGGAGGGAGACCCAGTACTTC.

The chain has TRBV6-5 and TRBJ1-1; 9 bases map to TRBD1. J lost 8 bases, V lost 6 bases, and 4 bases had no gene match. The germline V gene encodes CDR1 MNHEY and CDR2 SVGAGI. The CDR3 covers 12 residues. CDR3 bases: TGTGCCAGCAGGGCCGGGACAGGGGAAGCTTTCTTT. It yields the protein CASRAGTGEAFF.

The gene calls are TRBV15 and TRBJ2-1; 12 positions agree with TRBD2. Trimming removed 9 bases from V and 1 base from J; junction bases left unmatched: 4. Germline V lookup: CDR1 LNHNV, CDR2 YYDKDF (reference sequence). The CDR3 totals 15 residues. The CDR3 is CATLAGGLSYNEQFF. The CDR3 DNA sequence: TGTGCCACGCTAGCGGGAGGGCTTTCCTACAATGAGCAGTTCTTC.

V usage is TRBV4-1 and J usage is TRBJ2-5; 13 positions agree with TRBD2. The CDR3 is 16 residues long. V shed 2 bases and J 2 bases; nucleotides not matched to a gene: 2. Germline V gene lookup returns CDR1 MGHRA and CDR2 YSYEKL. CDR3 sequence reads: CASSQWTSGGQETQYF. The CDR3 DNA reads as TGCGCCAGCAGCCAATGGACTAGCGGGGGACAAGAGACCCAGTACTTC.

This clone appeared a few times. The identical CDR3 is also encoded by other nucleotide sequences in the sample. The chain uses TRBV7-2 and TRBJ1-1; D is perhaps TRBD1 (5 bases). Trimming took 4 bases from V and 0 from J, leaving 9 bases between them. The CDR3 covers 14 residues. Germline V CDR1 and CDR2: SGHTA, FQGNSA. In DNA form, the CDR3 reads TGTGCCAGCAGCTCAATGACAGTGAACACTGAAGCTTTCTTT. It encodes CASSSMTVNTEAFF.

This rearrangement joins TRBV6-1 to TRBJ1-5, with D hard to call. CDR1 MNHNS and CDR2 SASEGT come from the germline V gene. The CDR3 contains 15 residues. V dropped 6 bases and J dropped 7 bases, with 19 bases sitting between them. Here the CDR3 reads CASRAQVNLWQPQHF. CDR3 in DNA: TGTGCCAGCAGGGCCCAAGTTAACCTTTGGCAGCCCCAGCATTTT.